The subject of this entry is one T cell receptor (beta chain). The entry originates in a study of control samples from healthy donors and cancer patients. The V gene's germline CDR1 is SGHTA and CDR2 FQGNSA. CDR3 size: 15 residues. The V gene lost 1 base and the J gene lost 7 bases, with 13 bases spanning the gap. Generated by immunoSEQ multiplex PCR, the TCRdb table keeps only in-frame clones and is missing some. The profile covers about 83,000 clones, with 91% appearing a single time and approximately 16% taken by the ten largest. What was sequenced was blood. This clonotype originated in a man aged 50-59 years in good health. This chain uses TRBV7-2 with TRBJ1-4; D possibly corresponds to TRBD1 (6 bases). The CDR3 coding sequence is TGTGCCAGCAGCTTAGGGGGGGCACTTGGTGAAAAACTGTTTTTT. Translated: CASSLGGALGEKLFF.